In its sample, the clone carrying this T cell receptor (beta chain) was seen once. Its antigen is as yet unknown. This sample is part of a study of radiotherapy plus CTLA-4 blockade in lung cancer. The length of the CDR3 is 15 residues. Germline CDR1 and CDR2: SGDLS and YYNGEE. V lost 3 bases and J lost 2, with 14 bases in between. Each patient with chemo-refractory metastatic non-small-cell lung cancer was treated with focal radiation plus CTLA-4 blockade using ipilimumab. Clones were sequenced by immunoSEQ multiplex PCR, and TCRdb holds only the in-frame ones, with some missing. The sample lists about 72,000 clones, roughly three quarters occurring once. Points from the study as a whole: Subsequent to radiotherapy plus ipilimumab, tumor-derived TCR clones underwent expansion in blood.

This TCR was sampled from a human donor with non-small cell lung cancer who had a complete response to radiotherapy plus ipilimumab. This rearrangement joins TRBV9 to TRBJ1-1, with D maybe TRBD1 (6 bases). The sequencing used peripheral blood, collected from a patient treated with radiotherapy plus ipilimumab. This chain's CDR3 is CASSATGTPNTEAFF. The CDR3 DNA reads TGTGCCAGCAGCGCAACCGGGACACCCAACACTGAAGCTTTCTTT.